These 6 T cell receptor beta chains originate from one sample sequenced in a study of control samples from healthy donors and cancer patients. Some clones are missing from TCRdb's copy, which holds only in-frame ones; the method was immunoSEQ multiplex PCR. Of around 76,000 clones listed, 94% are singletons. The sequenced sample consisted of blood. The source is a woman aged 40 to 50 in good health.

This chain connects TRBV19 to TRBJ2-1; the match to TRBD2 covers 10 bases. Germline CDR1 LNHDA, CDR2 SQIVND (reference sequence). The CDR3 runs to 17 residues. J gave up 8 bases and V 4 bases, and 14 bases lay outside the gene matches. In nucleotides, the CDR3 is TGTGCCAGTAGTACCGTTTATAGCGGGGGGCCGGGCGATGAGCAGTTCTTC. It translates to CASSTVYSGGPGDEQFF.

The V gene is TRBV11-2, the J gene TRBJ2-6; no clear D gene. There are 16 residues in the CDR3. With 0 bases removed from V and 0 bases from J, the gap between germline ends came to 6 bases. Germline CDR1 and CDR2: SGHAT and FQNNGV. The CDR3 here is CASSLDLGSGANVLTF. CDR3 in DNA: TGTGCCAGCAGCTTAGATCTCGGCTCTGGGGCCAACGTCCTGACTTTC.

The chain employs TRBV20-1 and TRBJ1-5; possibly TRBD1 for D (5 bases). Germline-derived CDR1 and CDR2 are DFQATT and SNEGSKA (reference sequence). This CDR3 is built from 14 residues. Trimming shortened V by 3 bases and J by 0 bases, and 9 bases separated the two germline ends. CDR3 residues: CSASWGNSNQPQHF. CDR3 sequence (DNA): TGCAGTGCTAGTTGGGGGAATAGCAATCAGCCCCAGCATTTT.

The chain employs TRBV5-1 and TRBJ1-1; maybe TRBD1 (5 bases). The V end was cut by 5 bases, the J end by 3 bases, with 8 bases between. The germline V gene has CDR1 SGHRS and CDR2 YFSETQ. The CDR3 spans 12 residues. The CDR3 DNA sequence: TGCGCCAGCAGGGGGGTCTACACTGAAGCTTTCTTT. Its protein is CASRGVYTEAFF.

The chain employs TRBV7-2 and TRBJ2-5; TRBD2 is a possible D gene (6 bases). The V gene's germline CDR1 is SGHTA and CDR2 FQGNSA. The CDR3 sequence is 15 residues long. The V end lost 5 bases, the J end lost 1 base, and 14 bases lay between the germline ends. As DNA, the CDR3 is TGTGCCAGCAGCCATTTCCTAGCGCCCCAAGAGACCCAGTACTTC. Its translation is CASSHFLAPQETQYF.

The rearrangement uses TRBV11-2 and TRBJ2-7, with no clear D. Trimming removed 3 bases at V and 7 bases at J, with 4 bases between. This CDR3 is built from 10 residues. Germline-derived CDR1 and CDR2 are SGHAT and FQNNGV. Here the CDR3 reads CASSLGEQYF. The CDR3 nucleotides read TGTGCCAGCAGCTTGGGGGAGCAGTACTTC.